Listed here is a single TCR beta chain. This entry comes from a study of T cell responses to AZD1222 COVID-19 vaccine. Libraries were prepared by immunoSEQ multiplex PCR; TCRdb keeps only in-frame clonotypes and omits some of them. The sample carries under 130,000 clones, 80% to 95% recorded once. Germline-derived CDR1 and CDR2 are MNHEY and SVGAGI. V was clipped by 4 bases and J by 0 bases, with 9 bases between them. The CDR3 has 15 residues. The sequence was collected from an adult in good health. Specimen: peripheral blood, collected on day 0 of AZD1222 vaccination. The genes are TRBV6-5 and TRBJ2-2; no definite D call. CDR3 bases: TGTGCCAGCAGTTCTCGGCAAGCGAACACCGGGGAGCTGTTTTTT. This translates into CASSSRQANTGELFF.